This T cell receptor (beta chain) was identified during a study of blood T cell repertoires in COVID-19. Study as a whole: Specimens from acute and convalescent COVID-19 originated in the United States, Italy and Spain.

CDR3 size: 15 residues. Germline-derived CDR1 and CDR2 are SGHAT and FQNNGV. The germline V and J ends were trimmed by 5 bases and 9 bases, with 20 bases remaining between them. Method: immunoSEQ multiplex PCR; TCRdb's copy keeps in-frame clones and lacks some. This sample yields about 140,000 clones, of which about 80% are seen a single time; 1.5% to 2% belongs to the top ten. Ages ranged from about 18 to 89 years, with residence in fewer than 25 US areas. Exposed participants came across a COVID-19 case within 2 weeks before study entry. This TCR derives from a woman aged 18 to 35 who had been exposed to COVID-19. The chain links TRBV11-2 to TRBJ2-1; D is perhaps TRBD2 (5 bases). The sequenced sample consisted of PBMCs or T cells enriched from blood (not recorded which). CDR3 bases: TGTGCCAGCAGCCCATCGCCCCACCGGGCGGGTGAGCAGTTCTTC. This translates into CASSPSPHRAGEQFF.